What follows are 20 T cell receptor beta chains derived from one specimen sequenced in a study of chemoradiotherapy in HPV16-positive cancers. Sequenced by immunoSEQ multiplex PCR; TCRdb stores in-frame clones only, minus some. The sample lists fewer than 40,000 clones; approximately 88% were seen once. The sequencing used blood, collected from a patient who underwent chemoradiotherapy. These receptors were obtained from a human donor with HPV-associated anogenital cancer.

The chain uses TRBV19 and TRBJ2-7; perhaps TRBD2 as D (6 bases). Germline V gene sequence: CDR1 LNHDA, CDR2 SQIVND (reference sequence). Trimming removed 3 bases at V and 7 bases at J, with 13 bases between. The CDR3 covers 13 residues. The CDR3 spells CASSMGGGAEQYF. The CDR3 DNA reads as TGTGCCAGTAGTATGGGCGGCGGGGCAGAGCAGTACTTC. The full variable domain, with the rest looked up from reference TRBV19 and TRBJ2-7, is DGGITQSPKYLFRKEGQNVTLSCEQNLNHDAMYWYRQDPGQGLRLIYYSQIVNDFQKGDIAEGYSVSREKKESFPLTVTSAQKNPTAFYLCASSMGGGAEQYFGPGTRLTVT.

The chain joins TRBV5-1 to TRBJ1-1; D might be TRBD1 (5 bases). V lost 1 base, J lost 9 bases, and 13 bases lay in between. The CDR3 is 13 residues long. The germline V gene has CDR1 SGHRS and CDR2 YFSETQ. The CDR3 bases are TGCGCCAGCAGCTTGAGGGAGGGGCTCCAAGCTTTCTTT. It codes for CASSLREGLQAFF.

V is TRBV28 and J is TRBJ1-2, with TRBD1 matching 10 bases. From germline, CDR1 is MDHEN and CDR2 SYDVKM. The CDR3 length is 14 residues. The V and J ends lost 3 bases and 5 bases, in that order; junction bases with no gene match: 3. The CDR3 reads CASSFDRGQYGYTF. CDR3 in DNA: TGTGCCAGCAGTTTTGACAGGGGGCAATATGGCTACACCTTC.

This CDR3 reads CASSSDPHTEAFF. DNA of the CDR3: TGTGCCAGCAGCTCGGACCCCCACACTGAAGCTTTCTTT. The genes are TRBV7-2 and TRBJ1-1; no clear D. V lost 4 bases, J lost 3 bases, and 9 bases lay in between. Germline V gene lookup returns CDR1 SGHTA and CDR2 FQGNSA. This CDR3 is 13 amino acids long.

This clone was found a few times. This chain links TRBV29-1 with TRBJ1-1; TRBD1 is a possible D gene (5 bases). V was shortened by 6 bases and J by 11 bases, with 19 bases between the two germline ends. Germline V gene lookup returns CDR1 SQVTM and CDR2 ANQGSEA. CDR3 length equals 12 residues. This CDR3 is CSVWEQGIQAFF. CDR3 nucleotide sequence: TGCAGCGTATGGGAGCAGGGTATTCAGGCTTTCTTT.

V and J are TRBV2 and TRBJ2-1; no clear D. Germline-derived CDR1 and CDR2 are SNHLY and FYNNEI. Trimming removed 6 bases from V and 8 bases from J, with 14 bases in between. There are 13 residues in the CDR3. The CDR3 is CASRPNSIDEQFF. For the CDR3, the DNA is TGTGCCAGCAGGCCAAACAGCATCGATGAGCAGTTCTTC.

The chain combines TRBV7-9 with TRBJ2-1, with TRBD2 matching over 13 bases. Unmatched junction bases numbered 14, after V lost 5 bases and J lost 7 bases. Germline V CDR1 and CDR2: SEHNR, FQNEAQ (reference sequence). The CDR3 covers 18 residues. The CDR3 loop is CASSRLSGTSGKRNEQFF. CDR3 nucleotides: TGTGCCAGCAGCCGCCTATCTGGGACTAGCGGGAAGCGGAATGAGCAGTTCTTC.

The chain recombines TRBV19 with TRBJ2-6; D remains unclear. Trimming took 5 bases from V and 0 from J, leaving 11 bases between them. The germline CDR1 and CDR2 sequences are LNHDA and SQIVND (reference sequence). The CDR3 sequence is 16 residues long. CDR3 nucleotides: TGTGCCAGTAGTCGGGCAACCGTCTCTGGGGCCAACGTCCTGACTTTC. Translation: CASSRATVSGANVLTF.

The chain uses TRBV7-6 and TRBJ2-1; tentative D call: TRBD2 (6 bases). Trimming stripped 6 bases from V and 6 bases from J, with 15 bases between. The germline V gene has CDR1 SGHVS and CDR2 FNYEAQ. The CDR3 consists of 14 residues. Here the CDR3 reads CASSPAGSGNEQFF. Written as DNA, the CDR3 is TGTGCCAGCAGTCCCGCGGGGTCCGGCAATGAGCAGTTCTTC.

The chain joins TRBV19 to TRBJ2-2; 7 positions match TRBD1. V lost 6 bases and J lost 1; bases outside the gene matches: 5. The CDR3 runs 15 residues. The germline V gene encodes CDR1 LNHDA and CDR2 SQIVND (reference sequence). CDR3 sequence: CASRTGQENTGELFF. The DNA of the CDR3 is TGTGCCAGTAGGACCGGACAGGAGAACACCGGGGAGCTGTTTTTT.

This sequence joins TRBV11-2 and TRBJ2-5; 9 bases match TRBD1. The length of the CDR3 is 16 residues. Losses at the gene ends were 3 bases for V and 2 bases for J; bases not matched to a gene: 7. The germline V gene encodes CDR1 SGHAT and CDR2 FQNNGV. CDR3 region: CASSLFQGQGQETQYF. CDR3 nucleotides: TGTGCCAGCAGCTTGTTTCAGGGACAGGGACAAGAGACCCAGTACTTC.

Only a few counts were recorded for this clone. V usage is TRBV4-1 and J usage is TRBJ1-2; D is uncertain. This CDR3 region has 15 residues. Germline CDR1 reads MGHRA; CDR2 reads YSYEKL. Trimming pared 1 base from V and 5 bases from J, leaving 14 bases between. The CDR3 DNA sequence: TGCGCCAGCAGCCAAGGCGAGAGCAGGACTTATGGCTACACCTTC. This sequence encodes CASSQGESRTYGYTF.

About this clone itself: A much larger clonotype is one base distant, so this may be a read error. The chain is built from TRBV9 and TRBJ2-2; D uncertain. V was pared by 2 bases and J by 7 bases, with 6 bases between. Germline assignment: CDR1 SGDLS and CDR2 YYNGEE. The CDR3 extends over 12 amino acids. The CDR3 coding sequence is TGTGCCAGCAGCGTTAGAATCGGGGAGCTGTTTTTT. Translating it yields CASSVRIGELFF.

The rearrangement joins TRBV19 to TRBJ2-7; D is unresolved. The germline V gene encodes CDR1 LNHDA and CDR2 SQIVND (reference sequence). The V end lost 3 bases, the J end lost 1 base, and 13 bases lay between the germline ends. The CDR3 runs to 15 residues. CDR3 residues: CASSIVAATSYEQYF. The CDR3 DNA sequence: TGTGCCAGTAGTATCGTGGCAGCCACATCCTACGAGCAGTACTTC.

The chain recombines TRBV2 with TRBJ1-2, with a tentative D call TRBD1 (5 bases). CDR3 length equals 12 residues. CDR1 is SNHLY, CDR2 FYNNEI, per germline. V was pared by 6 bases and J by 8 bases, with 13 bases between. CDR3 bases: TGTGCCAGCAGACCCGACAGCGGCGGCTACACCTTC. It codes for CASRPDSGGYTF. The full variable domain, completed using reference TRBV2 and TRBJ1-2, is EPEVTQTPSHQVTQMGQEVILRCVPISNHLYFYWYRQILGQKVEFLVSFYNNEISEKSEIFDDQFSVERPDGSNFTLKIRSTKLEDSAMYFCASRPDSGGYTFGSGTRLTVV.

This clone was detected only once. Relative to the germline gene, one junction end is altered; a read error may explain this. The same CDR3 can be traced to other DNA sequences in this sample. The chain joins TRBV7-3 to TRBJ2-3; 10 nucleotides agree with TRBD1. This CDR3 spans 15 amino acids. Looked up from germline, CDR1 is SGHTA and CDR2 is FQGTGA. The CDR3 DNA reads as TGTGCCAGCAGCTCGACAGGGGGCGGTGCAGATACGCAGTACTTT. Its translation is CASSSTGGGADTQYF.

CDR3 sequence reads: CASSISLGGAYNEQFF. The CDR3 DNA reads as TGTGCCAGTAGTATAAGTCTAGGGGGAGCCTACAATGAGCAGTTCTTC. This chain uses TRBV19 with TRBJ2-1, with D tentatively TRBD1 (6 bases). Germline V gene lookup returns CDR1 LNHDA and CDR2 SQIVND (reference sequence). The CDR3 runs to 16 residues. Trimming took off 2 bases at V and 2 bases at J, with 13 bases between the two ends.

This chain links TRBV4-1 with TRBJ2-7; 11 bases agree with TRBD1. Germline V gene lookup returns CDR1 MGHRA and CDR2 YSYEKL. This CDR3 comprises 16 residues. The trim removed 1 base at V and 2 bases at J, leaving 4 bases unmatched. CDR3 amino acids: CASSQAPGQGAYEQYF. CDR3 nucleotide sequence: TGCGCCAGCAGCCAAGCCCCGGGACAGGGGGCCTACGAGCAGTACTTC.

The chain recombines TRBV28 with TRBJ2-5, with TRBD2 matching 8 bases. CDR3 size: 16 residues. CDR1 is MDHEN, CDR2 SYDVKM, per germline. With V trimmed by 8 bases and J by 2 bases, 13 bases remained unmatched. The CDR3 region is CASEPSLLAGQETQYF. The CDR3 region has the DNA TGTGCCAGCGAACCAAGCCTCTTAGCGGGGCAAGAGACCCAGTACTTC.

V gene TRBV10-3 combines with J gene TRBJ2-7; D is uncertain. V was pared by 6 bases and J by 3 bases, with 12 bases between. The germline V gene encodes CDR1 ENHRY and CDR2 SYGVKD. This CDR3 spans 13 amino acids. The CDR3 coding sequence is TGTGCCATCAGGGAAAAGGGCCACTACGAGCAGTACTTC. This gives the protein CAIREKGHYEQYF.